These 31 T cell receptor beta chains were all obtained from the same sample, sequenced in a study of T cells in narcolepsy. Produced via immunoSEQ multiplex PCR; TCRdb's table is partial and in-frame only. The sample has 25,000 to 35,000 clones, approximately 87% seen once. Input material: CD45RA- memory CD4+ T cells from PBMCs. The source of these receptors is a human donor with narcolepsy.

This clone has just one count. The chain couples TRBV7-8 to TRBJ1-1; D is unresolved. Trimming took 1 base from V and 0 from J, leaving 12 bases between them. CDR3 length: 16 residues. Germline CDR1 is SGHVS and CDR2 is FQNEAQ. CDR3 sequence (DNA): TGTGCCAGCAGCTTAGAACGCCGGAACCTGAACACTGAAGCTTTCTTT. Translated: CASSLERRNLNTEAFF.

The gene calls are TRBV30 and TRBJ2-7, with 9 bases lining up with TRBD2. The CDR3 runs 12 residues. Germline V CDR1 and CDR2: GTSNPN, SVGIG (reference sequence). The J segment lost 13 bases and the V segment lost 1 base, leaving 8 bases of the junction unmatched. The CDR3, as DNA: TGTGCCTGGAGTGACAAAGCGGGAGGAGGCTACTTC. Translating gives CAWSDKAGGGYF.

The V call is TRBV6-6, the J call TRBJ2-5; perhaps TRBD2 as D (5 bases). The germline V gene has CDR1 MNHNY and CDR2 SVGAGI (reference sequence). CDR3 length equals 12 residues. Trimming took 5 bases from V and 4 from J, leaving 8 bases between them. The CDR3 loop is CASSPEGETQYF. DNA for the CDR3: TGTGCCAGCAGTCCCGAGGGAGAGACCCAGTACTTC.

The chain carries TRBV27 and TRBJ2-7; D gene unclear. This CDR3 is built from 10 residues. Germline values: CDR1 MNHEY, CDR2 SMNVEV (reference sequence). Trimming removed 6 bases at V and 6 bases at J, with 6 bases between. CDR3 DNA: TGTGCCAGCAGCCTATCCGAGCAGTACTTC. It specifies CASSLSEQYF.

The chain employs TRBV2 and TRBJ2-5; tentative D call: TRBD2 (5 bases). The CDR3 is 13 residues long. V was clipped by 7 bases and J by 6 bases, with 15 bases between them. Germline CDR1 is SNHLY and CDR2 is FYNNEI. The CDR3 DNA is TGTGCCAGCAAGGTTCCTAGCTGGCAGACCCAGTACTTC. This sequence encodes CASKVPSWQTQYF.

With regard to this clone: Germline is not matched at one junction end, which may reflect a read error. CDR3 amino acids: CASRLPGTGYGTGELFF. The CDR3 DNA reads as TGTGCCAGCCGTTTGCCCGGGACAGGGTACGGCACCGGGGAGCTGTTTTTT. The chain is built from TRBV28 and TRBJ2-2, with TRBD1 matching over 9 bases. The CDR3 runs to 17 residues. In germline, CDR1 is MDHEN, CDR2 SYDVKM.

V usage is TRBV6-9 and J usage is TRBJ2-7, with D possibly matching TRBD1 (5 bases). Germline CDR1 reads MNHGY; CDR2 reads SVAAGI. The CDR3 is 14 amino acids. Trimming took 4 bases from V and 3 from J, leaving 13 bases between them. DNA of the CDR3: TGTGCCAGCAGTTCCAGGGTAGGGTACTACGAGCAGTACTTC. Translating gives CASSSRVGYYEQYF.

The chain couples TRBV15 to TRBJ1-6; D not certain. Germline assignment: CDR1 LNHNV and CDR2 YYDKDF (reference sequence). The CDR3 sequence is 16 residues long. Trimming removed 0 bases from V and 6 bases from J, with 12 bases in between. This CDR3 reads CATSRDTTGLNSPLHF. In DNA form, the CDR3 reads TGTGCCACCAGCAGAGATACCACGGGTCTTAATTCACCCCTCCACTTT.

Only one count was recorded for this clone. The chain links TRBV6-5 to TRBJ1-1; D is possibly TRBD1 (6 bases). Trimming shortened V by 2 bases and J by 11 bases, and 15 bases separated the two germline ends. The V gene's germline CDR1 is MNHEY and CDR2 SVGAGI. This CDR3 spans 13 amino acids. Written as DNA, the CDR3 is TGTGCCAGCAGTTACGATCGGGGGCGCCGTGCTTTCTTT. Its protein is CASSYDRGRRAFF.

The chain joins TRBV6-1 to TRBJ1-6; D not certain. This CDR3 comprises 15 residues. Germline values: CDR1 MNHNS, CDR2 SASEGT. Trimming removed 0 bases from V and 7 bases from J, with 10 bases in between. The CDR3 loop reads CASSEALTGNSPLHF. DNA of the CDR3: TGTGCCAGCAGTGAAGCGCTTACGGGGAATTCACCCCTCCACTTT.

V gene TRBV30 combines with J gene TRBJ1-3; D call uncertain. The CDR3 extends over 14 amino acids. V was pared by 1 base and J by 4 bases, with 11 bases between. Germline values: CDR1 GTSNPN, CDR2 SVGIG (reference sequence). CDR3 region: CAWSAPIRGNTIYF. The CDR3 region has the DNA TGTGCCTGGAGTGCCCCCATACGGGGAAACACCATATATTTT.

In this sample, this clone turned up once. The chain couples TRBV11-2 to TRBJ2-7; the match to TRBD1 covers 9 bases. The V segment lost 1 base and the J segment 6 bases; nucleotides outside the gene matches: 7. Germline-derived CDR1 and CDR2 are SGHAT and FQNNGV. CDR3 length: 15 amino acids. In DNA form, the CDR3 reads TGTGCCAGCAGCTTAGCCGGGACAGGGAGGGGCGAGCAGTACTTC. Protein sequence: CASSLAGTGRGEQYF. Drawing the rest from reference TRBV11-2 and TRBJ2-7, the complete variable domain is EAGVAQSPRYKIIEKRQSVAFWCNPISGHATLYWYQQILGQGPKLLIQFQNNGVVDDSQLPKDRFSAERLKGVDSTLKIQPAKLEDSAVYLCASSLAGTGRGEQYFGPGTRLTVT.

The sample holds a few counts of this clone. The genes are TRBV19 and TRBJ2-3; 11 nucleotides line up with TRBD1. The germline V gene encodes CDR1 LNHDA and CDR2 SQIVND (reference sequence). With 8 bases clipped from V and 4 bases from J, the junction kept 5 bases outside the gene matches. The CDR3 runs to 14 residues. This chain's CDR3 is CASEDRGHADTQYF. The CDR3 DNA sequence: TGTGCCAGTGAGGACAGGGGGCACGCAGATACGCAGTATTTT.

The rearrangement joins TRBV5-4 to TRBJ1-2; D is perhaps TRBD1 (6 bases). Germline CDR1 SGHNT, CDR2 YYREEE (reference sequence). This CDR3 contains 14 residues. Trimming stripped 6 bases from V and 4 bases from J, with 16 bases between. CDR3 DNA sequence: TGTGCCAGCACCGTGGGGGGCGCGGGCTATGGCTACACCTTC. Its translation: CASTVGGAGYGYTF.

The chain uses TRBV19 and TRBJ2-7, with D perhaps TRBD2 (5 bases). Germline V gives CDR1 LNHDA, CDR2 SQIVND (reference sequence). The V end was cut by 7 bases, the J end by 4 bases, with 14 bases between. CDR3 size: 13 residues. The CDR3 sequence is CASKRSGRYEQYF. For the CDR3, the DNA is TGTGCCAGTAAGCGAAGCGGTCGGTACGAGCAGTACTTC. The complete variable domain, with remaining parts taken from reference TRBV19 and TRBJ2-7, reads DGGITQSPKYLFRKEGQNVTLSCEQNLNHDAMYWYRQDPGQGLRLIYYSQIVNDFQKGDIAEGYSVSREKKESFPLTVTSAQKNPTAFYLCASKRSGRYEQYFGPGTRLTVT.

This clone was recorded a few times. The CDR3 DNA sequence: TGTGCCAGCAGCTTTTCGTGGGGCTACACCTTC. This gives the protein CASSFSWGYTF. V usage is TRBV5-8 and J usage is TRBJ1-2; D not resolved. Trimming left V 2 bases short and J 8 bases short, with 7 bases between. The CDR3 contains 11 residues. Germline V lookup: CDR1 SGHTS, CDR2 YDEGEE.

The chain links TRBV4-2 to TRBJ1-3; D remains ambiguous. The CDR3 loop spans 17 amino acids. With 5 bases removed from V and 4 bases from J, the gap between germline ends came to 21 bases. Germline V gene data show CDR1 as LGHNA and CDR2 as YNFKEQ. CDR3 DNA: TGTGCCAGCAGCTTATCCTTAGGACCTATATTCGGAAACACCATATATTTT. Translated, it gives CASSLSLGPIFGNTIYF.

On this clone itself: One junction end disagrees with the germline gene, perhaps due to a read error. This sequence joins TRBV19 and TRBJ1-5, with D unresolved. Germline assignment: CDR1 LNHDA and CDR2 SQIVND (reference sequence). The CDR3 is 14 amino acids. CDR3: CASSMQSSDQPQHF. The CDR3 DNA sequence: TGTGCCAGTAGTATGCAGAGTAGCGATCAGCCCCAGCATTTT.

The CDR3 protein is CSVELQEGKAFF. The CDR3 nucleotides are TGCAGCGTTGAGTTACAGGAGGGGAAAGCTTTCTTT. The chain is built from TRBV29-1 and TRBJ1-1, with D possibly being TRBD1 (5 bases). Deletions cut 3 bases from V and 9 bases from J, with 14 bases between. The germline V gene has CDR1 SQVTM and CDR2 ANQGSEA. The CDR3 is made up of 12 amino acids.

CDR3: CSVELVYNTEAFF. CDR3 bases: TGCAGCGTTGAGTTGGTCTATAACACTGAAGCTTTCTTT. This chain uses TRBV29-1 with TRBJ1-1; D is uncertain. Germline values: CDR1 SQVTM, CDR2 ANQGSEA. V lost 3 bases and J 2 bases, leaving 10 bases between the germline ends. The CDR3 runs 13 residues.

The chain uses TRBV28 and TRBJ1-6, with D possibly TRBD1 on 6 matching bases. V gave up 6 bases and J gave up 4 bases, with 16 bases separating them. This CDR3 has 16 amino acids. CDR1 MDHEN and CDR2 SYDVKM come from the germline V gene. As DNA, the CDR3 is TGTGCCAGCAGCCCGCCCATCGACAGGTATAATTCACCCCTCCACTTT. Amino acids: CASSPPIDRYNSPLHF.

This clone came up a few times. The V and J genes are TRBV9 and TRBJ1-6, with a tentative D call TRBD1 (6 bases). The V and J ends lost 3 bases and 2 bases respectively, with 15 bases between them. The germline V gene has CDR1 SGDLS and CDR2 YYNGEE. CDR3 length: 17 amino acids. CDR3 sequence reads: CASSARGGATYNSPLHF. The CDR3 nucleotides are TGTGCCAGCAGCGCAAGGGGGGGCGCGACCTATAATTCACCCCTCCACTTT.

This chain links TRBV5-1 with TRBJ2-7; 11 bases match TRBD1. The V segment lost 3 bases and the J segment 3 bases; nucleotides outside the gene matches: 8. This CDR3 has 16 amino acids. Germline values: CDR1 SGHRS, CDR2 YFSETQ. In DNA form, the CDR3 reads TGCGCCAGCAGCTCCGGACAGGGGGCTATCTTCTACGAGCAGTACTTC. It translates to CASSSGQGAIFYEQYF. Full variable domain (missing parts from reference TRBV5-1 and TRBJ2-7): KAGVTQTPRYLIKTRGQQVTLSCSPISGHRSVSWYQQTPGQGLQFLFEYFSETQRNKGNFPGRFSGRQFSNSRSEMNVSTLELGDSALYLCASSSGQGAIFYEQYFGPGTRLTVT.

This chain connects TRBV7-8 to TRBJ2-2; D remains ambiguous. Germline V gene sequence: CDR1 SGHVS, CDR2 FQNEAQ. V shed 5 bases and J shed 4 bases, with 14 bases lying between them. The CDR3 totals 15 residues. In nucleotides, the CDR3 is TGTGCCAGCAGCCCGTCTTCGGGCCGCACCGGGGAGCTGTTTTTT. Translation gives CASSPSSGRTGELFF.

This clone was seen only once. The chain joins TRBV7-8 to TRBJ2-5, with D maybe TRBD1 (5 bases). This CDR3 spans 15 amino acids. CDR1 SGHVS and CDR2 FQNEAQ come from the germline V gene. V was shortened by 3 bases and J by 2 bases, with 13 bases between the two germline ends. CDR3 DNA sequence: TGTGCCAGCAGCTTTCAGGGTGTGGTGCAAGAGACCCAGTACTTC. Its protein is CASSFQGVVQETQYF.

The rearrangement links TRBV30 to TRBJ1-6; unclear D gene. V lost 2 bases, J lost 10 bases, and 15 bases lay in between. Germline V gives CDR1 GTSNPN, CDR2 SVGIG (reference sequence). The CDR3 is 14 residues long. The CDR3 here is CAWSKDGPDSPLHF. CDR3 nucleotide sequence: TGTGCCTGGAGTAAGGACGGACCGGACTCACCCCTCCACTTT.

This chain joins TRBV5-4 and TRBJ2-1; a weak D match, TRBD1 (5 bases). There are 14 residues in the CDR3. Germline-derived CDR1 and CDR2 are SGHNT and YYREEE (reference sequence). V shed 2 bases and J shed 7 bases, with 13 bases lying between them. The CDR3 DNA reads as TGTGCCAGCAGCTTACTTCAGGGCCAGAATGAGCAGTTCTTC. This encodes CASSLLQGQNEQFF.

V and J are TRBV19 and TRBJ1-1, with a possible D match to TRBD1 (6 bases). Germline V lookup: CDR1 LNHDA, CDR2 SQIVND (reference sequence). CDR3 size: 15 residues. V lost 4 bases and J lost 2, with 14 bases in between. The CDR3 sequence is CASSTEHRVNTEAFF. The CDR3 DNA follows: TGTGCCAGTAGTACAGAACACAGGGTAAACACTGAAGCTTTCTTT.

The rearrangement joins TRBV10-2 to TRBJ2-7; no clear D. The ends were cut back, 8 bases at V and 4 bases at J, with 6 bases in the middle. The CDR3 extends over 10 amino acids. In germline, CDR1 is WSHSY, CDR2 SAAADI. The CDR3 here is CASPGYEQYF. CDR3 in DNA: TGCGCCAGCCCCGGGTACGAGCAGTACTTC.

The V gene is TRBV4-3, the J gene TRBJ2-7; 10 bases are shared with TRBD1. This CDR3 contains 16 residues. Germline lookup yields CDR1 LGHNA and CDR2 YSLEER. V lost 4 bases to trimming and J lost 2 bases; unmatched junction nucleotides: 8. In DNA, the CDR3 is TGCGCCAGCAGCCTTAGTACCGGGACAGGGGCCTACGAGCAGTACTTC. Protein: CASSLSTGTGAYEQYF.

A remark on this clone: A read error may account for a junction end that differs from germline. The rearrangement joins TRBV19 to TRBJ2-3; the match to TRBD2 covers 9 bases. This CDR3 contains 13 residues. Germline loops: CDR1 LNHDA, CDR2 SQIVND (reference sequence). The CDR3 sequence: CASRIAGVDTQYF. CDR3 DNA: TGTGCCAGTAGGATAGCGGGGGTGGATACGCAGTATTTT.